What follows are 3 T cell receptor beta chains derived from one specimen sequenced in a study of T cell responses to AZD1222 COVID-19 vaccine. The repertoire was sequenced with immunoSEQ multiplex PCR; TCRdb's copy has only in-frame clones and lacks some. The sample lists some 170,000 clones, roughly 88% occurring once. Source: peripheral blood, taken 28 days after the second AZD1222 dose. The receptors come from an adult who received the AZD1222 COVID-19 vaccine.

This clone has just one count. The chain combines TRBV12-3 or TRBV12-4 with TRBJ2-3; D uncertain. The CDR3 has 13 residues. V lost 3 bases and J 0 bases, leaving 4 bases between the germline ends. CDR3 bases: TGTGCCAGCAGTTTCTTGAGCACAGATACGCAGTATTTT. It codes for CASSFLSTDTQYF.

This chain connects TRBV30 to TRBJ1-6; D is possibly TRBD1 (5 bases). There are 15 residues in the CDR3. V lost 1 base and J lost 9, with 16 bases in between. Germline CDR1 GTSNPN, CDR2 SVGIG (reference sequence). In nucleotides, the CDR3 is TGTGCCTGGAGTGCGACAGAGGGATGGGGTTCACCCCTCCACTTT. Amino acids: CAWSATEGWGSPLHF.

The chain carries TRBV18 and TRBJ2-5; 8 bases line up with TRBD1. This CDR3 has 15 residues. J lost 3 bases, V lost 4 bases, and 7 bases had no gene match. CDR1 is KGHSH, CDR2 LQKENI, per germline. The CDR3 DNA reads as TGTGCCAGCTCACTTCGGACAGGGTGGGAAGAGACCCAGTACTTC. This codes for CASSLRTGWEETQYF.